The sequence of this T cell receptor beta chain was determined in a study of blood T cell repertoires in COVID-19. Across the whole study: Some COVID-19 samples were acute and others convalescent; all came from the United States, Italy and Spain.

The ends lost 6 bases at V and 2 bases at J; junction bases unmatched: 9. This CDR3 has 17 residues. Germline assignment: CDR1 SGHVS and CDR2 FNYEAQ. How the authors handled the data: The assay estimated nucleated cells by amplifying reference gene primers. Sequencing was performed with immunoSEQ multiplex PCR; in TCRdb, only in-frame clones are kept and a portion is missing. V and J calls plus clone size are reproduced from that table; the DNA served to infer D and trimming. The sample shows over 200,000 clones, about 90% of them seen only once. Sequencing used peripheral blood. This chain uses TRBV7-6 with TRBJ2-1, with TRBD1 matching 11 bases. This TCR was recovered from a woman aged 18-29 years who had recovered from COVID-19. This CDR3 is CASSPRRGQGAYNEQFF. CDR3 DNA: TGTGCCAGCAGTCCTCGCCGGGGACAGGGGGCCTACAATGAGCAGTTCTTC.